The 20 T cell receptor beta chains below come from one sample, sequenced in a study of shared clonotypes between healthy human individuals (dated by TCRdb to 2020 to 2021). To prepare the library, the immunoSEQ multiplex PCR assay was applied. Drawn from immuneACCESS, this table holds only the in-frame rearrangements with V and J called that TCRdb kept. Clones are partly lost; checked studies trace under half to an unresolved V gene and leave the rest unexplained. Across this sample there are roughly 760,000 clones, with around 74% seen only once. Under 2% of the sample comes from the top ten. The source material was memory CD4+ T cells sorted from blood. Reading the label with the study, this specimen's cell subset or site is: CD45RA-negative fraction. The source is a woman aged 30 to 39 in good health.

The J gene is TRBJ1-5, the V gene TRBV2, with D maybe TRBD1 (6 bases). V lost 2 bases and J 2 bases, leaving 13 bases between the germline ends. The CDR3 length is 16 residues. Germline V gives CDR1 SNHLY, CDR2 FYNNEI. CDR3 region: CASSEWGGAGNQPQHF. DNA of the CDR3: TGTGCCAGCAGTGAATGGGGGGGCGCGGGCAATCAGCCCCAGCATTTT.

This sequence joins TRBV19 and TRBJ2-2; no clear D gene. Germline V lookup: CDR1 LNHDA, CDR2 SQIVND (reference sequence). The ends were cut back, 1 base at V and 1 base at J, with 4 bases in the middle. The CDR3 is 14 residues long. The CDR3 spells CASSIGVNTGELFF. The CDR3 DNA is TGTGCCAGTAGTATAGGTGTGAACACCGGGGAGCTGTTTTTT.

The chain has TRBV29-1 and TRBJ2-7; weak D call: TRBD1 (7 bases). This CDR3 region has 13 residues. V lost 6 bases to trimming and J lost 2 bases, with 14 bases between them. Germline loops: CDR1 SQVTM, CDR2 ANQGSEA. Here the CDR3 reads CSVRQGGAYEQYF. The CDR3 region has the DNA TGCAGCGTCCGACAGGGAGGTGCCTACGAGCAGTACTTC.

The chain joins TRBV7-3 to TRBJ2-2; D is uncertain. CDR1 is SGHTA, CDR2 FQGTGA, per germline. This CDR3 contains 13 residues. V lost 3 bases and J 7 bases, leaving 9 bases between the germline ends. This CDR3 is CASSLLGGGELFF. The CDR3 nucleotides are TGTGCCAGCAGCTTGCTAGGTGGCGGGGAGCTGTTTTTT.

The chain is built from TRBV19 and TRBJ1-3; D gene unclear. Germline values: CDR1 LNHDA, CDR2 SQIVND (reference sequence). The CDR3 has 15 amino acids. The germline V and J ends were trimmed by 6 bases and 0 bases, with 12 bases remaining between them. The CDR3 sequence: CASRTVHSSGNTIYF. The DNA for the CDR3 is TGTGCCAGTAGGACTGTGCATAGCTCTGGAAACACCATATATTTT.

This clone has a count of ten or more. This sequence joins TRBV28 and TRBJ2-7, with a possible D match to TRBD2 (5 bases). CDR1 and CDR2 (germline): MDHEN, SYDVKM. The CDR3 extends over 15 amino acids. V was cut by 9 bases and J by 3 bases, with 21 bases left in between. CDR3 sequence (DNA): TGTGCCAGTAAAGATCGCCCGGGGTCCGGCTACGAGCAGTACTTC. Protein: CASKDRPGSGYEQYF.

The chain recombines TRBV5-8 with TRBJ1-2, with D maybe TRBD1 (5 bases). Germline V gene data show CDR1 as SGHTS and CDR2 as YDEGEE. The CDR3 has 14 amino acids. Trimming left V 4 bases short and J 5 bases short, with 15 bases between. CDR3 nucleotide sequence: TGTGCCAGCAGCCGGGGGGTTTCGGGGTATGGCTACACCTTC. Translation: CASSRGVSGYGYTF.

The chain joins TRBV7-6 to TRBJ2-2; D ambiguous. The CDR3 is made up of 16 amino acids. Germline CDR1 SGHVS, CDR2 FNYEAQ. Deletions cut 2 bases from V and 0 bases from J, with 10 bases between. This CDR3 is CASSLLVTANTGELFF. CDR3 nucleotides: TGTGCCAGCAGCTTACTTGTCACGGCGAACACCGGGGAGCTGTTTTTT.

The gene calls are TRBV11-2 and TRBJ2-1; possibly TRBD2 for D (5 bases). Germline CDR1 is SGHAT and CDR2 is FQNNGV. The CDR3 runs to 12 residues. V was trimmed by 3 bases and J by 7 bases, leaving 7 bases between them. CDR3: CASSFGENEQFF. CDR3 bases: TGTGCCAGCAGCTTCGGGGAAAATGAGCAGTTCTTC.

The rearrangement links TRBV19 to TRBJ1-4, with D perhaps matching TRBD1 (6 bases). Trimming left V 10 bases short and J 2 bases short, with 23 bases between. The germline gives CDR1 LNHDA, CDR2 SQIVND (reference sequence). This CDR3 comprises 17 residues. CDR3 in amino acids: CAIPQGYESGTNEKLFF. In nucleotides, the CDR3 is TGTGCCATTCCACAGGGATACGAGAGTGGCACTAATGAAAAACTGTTTTTT.

This clone was seen only once. The chain has TRBV7-9 and TRBJ2-5, with no clear D. The CDR3 consists of 13 residues. Germline V gives CDR1 SEHNR, CDR2 FQNEAQ (reference sequence). Deletions cut 5 bases from V and 4 bases from J, with 11 bases between. CDR3 nucleotides: TGTGCCAGCAGCGAAGGGAATTTAGAGACCCAGTACTTC. Protein sequence: CASSEGNLETQYF.

The chain combines TRBV28 with TRBJ1-4; D is possibly TRBD1 (6 bases). V lost 2 bases and J 7 bases, leaving 8 bases between the germline ends. CDR1 is MDHEN, CDR2 SYDVKM, per germline. This CDR3 has 13 residues. CDR3 region: CASSLGGIEKLFF. The CDR3 DNA reads TGTGCCAGCAGTTTAGGGGGCATTGAAAAACTGTTTTTT.

The chain joins TRBV7-3 to TRBJ2-5; 11 bases fit TRBD2. Per the germline V gene, CDR1 is SGHTA and CDR2 is FQGTGA. The junction had 10 bases not matched to a gene; V was cut back by 5 bases and J by 5 bases. CDR3 size: 16 residues. The CDR3 DNA sequence: TGTGCCAGCAGCCCCATTCTAGCGGGAGGCTGGGAGACCCAGTACTTC. It translates to CASSPILAGGWETQYF.

V is TRBV7-2 and J is TRBJ2-7; D remains unclear. V gave up 2 bases and J gave up 0 bases, with 8 bases separating them. This CDR3 region has 14 residues. CDR1 SGHTA and CDR2 FQGNSA come from the germline V gene. The DNA of the CDR3 is TGTGCCAGCAGCTTATCAAGGAACTCCTACGAGCAGTACTTC. Protein: CASSLSRNSYEQYF.

CDR3 bases: TGCGCCAGCAGCTTCTTTGGTGGTGCCGACGCTGAAGCTTTCTTT. It translates to CASSFFGGADAEAFF. The chain links TRBV5-1 to TRBJ1-1; D uncertain. Trimming shortened V by 2 bases and J by 6 bases, and 17 bases separated the two germline ends. Germline V lookup: CDR1 SGHRS, CDR2 YFSETQ. CDR3 length equals 15 residues.

The gene calls are TRBV7-9 and TRBJ1-4; unclear D gene. The V end was cut by 0 bases, the J end by 5 bases, with 7 bases between. The CDR3 is 14 amino acids. Germline V CDR1 and CDR2: SEHNR, FQNEAQ (reference sequence). As DNA, the CDR3 is TGTGCCAGCAGCTTAGCTTCAGAGAATGAAAAACTGTTTTTT. Encoded protein: CASSLASENEKLFF.

The chain carries TRBV7-2 and TRBJ1-2; D not certain. The CDR3 has 13 amino acids. CDR1 and CDR2 (germline): SGHTA, FQGNSA. Trimming pared 4 bases from V and 7 bases from J, leaving 13 bases between. The CDR3 nucleotides read TGTGCCAGCAGCTCCCAGAGACATACTGGCTACACCTTC. Translation gives CASSSQRHTGYTF.

This chain joins TRBV18 and TRBJ2-3; D gene uncertain. With 3 bases removed from V and 3 bases from J, the gap between germline ends came to 10 bases. Germline V gene lookup returns CDR1 KGHSH and CDR2 LQKENI. The CDR3 totals 14 residues. The CDR3 is CASSPTQETDTQYF. DNA of the CDR3: TGTGCCAGCTCACCCACGCAGGAAACAGATACGCAGTATTTT. The entire variable domain, with the rest obtained from reference TRBV18 and TRBJ2-3, is as follows: NAGVMQNPRHLVRRRGQEARLRCSPMKGHSHVYWYRQLPEEGLKFMVYLQKENIIDESGMPKERFSAEFPKEGPSILRIQQVVRGDSAAYFCASSPTQETDTQYFGPGTRLTVL.

V is TRBV18 and J is TRBJ1-5; D is uncertain. This CDR3 contains 15 residues. Germline CDR1 reads KGHSH; CDR2 reads LQKENI. With 2 bases removed from V and 6 bases from J, the gap between germline ends came to 14 bases. DNA of the CDR3: TGTGCCAGCTCACCAACGTACACGGGCGCTCAGCCCCAGCATTTT. Translated: CASSPTYTGAQPQHF.

The genes are TRBV5-1 and TRBJ2-7, with D perhaps matching TRBD2 (6 bases). V lost 0 bases and J lost 3, with 16 bases in between. This CDR3 spans 16 amino acids. Germline loops: CDR1 SGHRS, CDR2 YFSETQ. The CDR3 nucleotides read TGCGCCAGCAGCTTGGACGGGAGAAAACCTCACTACGAGCAGTACTTC. The encoded protein is CASSLDGRKPHYEQYF.